The 28 T cell receptor beta chains in this list originate from one sample, sequenced in a study of T cell clonality in common variable immunodeficiency. Only in-frame clones appear in the TCRdb table, and some are missing; sequencing was by immunoSEQ multiplex PCR. This sample has 40,000 to 55,000 clones, each found more than once. The material sequenced was peripheral blood mononuclear cells. These receptors came from a person aged 18-70 years in good health.

There are many counts of this clone. The read ends 3 residues shy of where the CDR3 ends; the end is completed using the germline J gene. The rearrangement uses TRBV20-1 and TRBJ2-1; 8 nucleotides align to TRBD1. The germline CDR1 and CDR2 sequences are DFQATT and SNEGSKA (reference sequence). The CDR3 is made up of 14 amino acids. The J segment lost 2 bases and the V segment lost 6 bases, leaving 6 bases of the junction unmatched. The DNA read from the CDR3 is TGCAGTGCCGCGACAGGGGAGGCCTACAATGAG. It yields the protein CSAATGEAYNE. The full CDR3 protein is CSAATGEAYNEQFF.

Many counts were recorded for this clone. The read ends 3 residues early relative to the CDR3; the germline J gene fills the gap. V gene TRBV4-1 combines with J gene TRBJ2-3, with D possibly TRBD2 on 5 matching bases. CDR3 size: 13 residues. The V gene's germline CDR1 is MGHRA and CDR2 YSYEKL. This chain's CDR3 is CASSPDGEETQYF. The CDR3 DNA, read in part, is TGCGCCAGCAGCCCCGACGGGGAAGAGACG.

This clone appeared many times. The observed sequence ends 3 residues before the CDR3 terminus, with the missing tail filled in from the germline J gene. This rearrangement joins TRBV19 to TRBJ1-5; D is undetermined. CDR1 and CDR2 from the germline V gene are LNHDA and SQIVND (reference sequence). Trimming left V 11 bases short and J 4 bases short, with 6 bases between. This CDR3 contains 10 residues. The CDR3 sequence: CAGGNQPQHF. CDR3 DNA, as far as it was read: TGTGCCGGCGGTAATCAGCCC.

This clone showed up many times. The observed sequence ends 3 residues before the CDR3 terminus, with the missing tail filled in from the germline J gene. The V gene is TRBV5-4, the J gene TRBJ1-6, with D maybe TRBD1 (5 bases). From germline, CDR1 is SGHNT and CDR2 YYREEE (reference sequence). V was cut by 0 bases and J by 7 bases, with 11 bases left in between. The CDR3 consists of 15 residues. The CDR3 bases that were read are TGTGCCAGCAGCTTGGGGGGGGAACAGAATTCACCC. Amino acids: CASSLGGEQNSP. The entire CDR3 sequence reads CASSLGGEQNSPLHF.

In this sample, this clone turned up many times. Read coverage stops 3 residues before the CDR3 terminus; the germline J gene supplies the remainder. This rearrangement joins TRBV7-7 to TRBJ1-3; 11 bases fit TRBD1. The V segment lost 5 bases and the J segment 4 bases; nucleotides outside the gene matches: 7. The CDR3 has 16 amino acids. From germline, CDR1 is SSHAT and CDR2 FNYEAQ (reference sequence). CDR3 protein: CASSAGQGAGGNTIYF. The part of the CDR3 DNA that was read is TGTGCCAGCAGCGCCGGACAGGGGGCTGGGGGAAACACC.

Ten or more counts support this clone. From the germline J gene comes the end of the CDR3, since the read stops 3 residues before it. The chain couples TRBV20-1 to TRBJ2-4, with 9 bases matching TRBD1. The germline V gene has CDR1 DFQATT and CDR2 SNEGSKA (reference sequence). The CDR3 length is 15 residues. Trimming removed 6 bases from V and 6 bases from J; junction bases left unmatched: 12. CDR3 DNA (partial): TGCAGTGCCCGGGACAGGGCCACGAGTCTAAACATT. Amino acid sequence: CSARDRATSLNI. The complete CDR3 sequence is CSARDRATSLNIQYF.

This clone was observed many times. From the germline J gene comes the end of the CDR3, since the read stops 3 residues before it. This sequence joins TRBV19 and TRBJ1-2; D perhaps matches TRBD1 (5 bases). Germline V gene data show CDR1 as LNHDA and CDR2 as SQIVND (reference sequence). The CDR3 is made up of 16 amino acids. V lost 1 base, J lost 0 bases, and 12 bases lay in between. Partial CDR3 DNA: TGTGCCAGTAGTATAGGCCCGGGGGGGGCTAACTATGGC. Translation: CASSIGPGGANYG. The entire CDR3 sequence reads CASSIGPGGANYGYTF.

This clone was recorded many times. The sequence runs out 3 residues before the end of the CDR3; the remainder is reconstructed from the germline J gene. The V call is TRBV23-1, the J call TRBJ2-7, with 9 bases fitting TRBD1. TRBV23-1 is annotated as an ORF whose role is uncertain. The junction had 7 bases not matched to a gene; V was cut back by 1 base and J by 6 bases. This CDR3 is 15 amino acids long. The covered CDR3 bases are TGCGCCAGCAGTCAATGCCGGGACAGGGTGGCCGAG. Its protein product is CASSQCRDRVAE. The CDR3, in full, reads CASSQCRDRVAEQYF.

This clone came up many times. The read ends 3 residues before the CDR3 terminus; that terminus is restored from the germline J gene. The chain combines TRBV9 with TRBJ2-5, with a possible D match to TRBD1 (6 bases). The CDR3 loop spans 15 amino acids. V was shortened by 0 bases and J by 0 bases, with 9 bases between the two germline ends. CDR1 is SGDLS and CDR2 is YYNGEE in the germline V gene. CDR3: CASSVGTGYQETQYF. CDR3 DNA (partial): TGTGCCAGCAGCGTAGGTACAGGGTACCAAGAGACC. The full variable domain, with the rest looked up from reference TRBV9 and TRBJ2-5, is DSGVTQTPKHLITATGQRVTLRCSPRSGDLSVYWYQQSLDQGLQFLIQYYNGEERAKGNILERFSAQQFPDLHSELNLSSLELGDSALYFCASSVGTGYQETQYFGPGTRLLVL.

This clone was counted at least ten times. Read coverage stops 3 residues before the CDR3 terminus; the germline J gene supplies the remainder. The chain carries TRBV19 and TRBJ1-5; 7 bases are a match to TRBD1. Germline CDR1 is LNHDA and CDR2 is SQIVND (reference sequence). This CDR3 region has 13 residues. The V segment lost 8 bases and the J segment 3 bases; nucleotides outside the gene matches: 4. Here the CDR3 reads CASLGQHNQPQHF. The CDR3 DNA, read in part, is TGTGCCAGTCTGGGACAGCACAATCAGCCC.

This clone was picked up many times. The read comes to an end 3 residues before the CDR3 does, leaving the germline J gene to fill in the end. V usage is TRBV4-1 and J usage is TRBJ2-5; the match to TRBD2 covers 9 bases. CDR1 and CDR2 from the germline V gene are MGHRA and YSYEKL. The CDR3 covers 15 residues. The trim removed 5 bases at V and 5 bases at J, leaving 9 bases unmatched. CDR3 loop: CASSLSGGPGETQYF. The CDR3 DNA, read in part, is TGCGCCAGCAGCTTAAGCGGGGGGCCAGGGGAGACC.

This clone was counted ten times or more. Read data end 3 residues before the CDR3 end; the end is taken from the germline J gene. V and J are TRBV6-1 and TRBJ1-2; D is possibly TRBD1 (5 bases). Per germline, CDR1 MNHNS and CDR2 SASEGT. This CDR3 spans 15 amino acids. The DNA read from the CDR3 is TGTGCCAGCAGTGAATCCCCCTTTACAGGCTCGGGC. It codes for CASSESPFTGSG. The CDR3 reads in full as CASSESPFTGSGYTF.

Comments on this clone: A much larger clone sits a single nucleotide away, making a read error possible. The read halts 3 residues ahead of the CDR3 end, with the missing end drawn from the germline J gene. The chain joins TRBV2 to TRBJ2-7; TRBD1 matches 7 bases. The J segment lost 2 bases and the V segment lost 4 bases, leaving 2 bases of the junction unmatched. The CDR3 is 13 residues long. The germline gives CDR1 SNHLY, CDR2 FYNNEI. Incomplete CDR3 DNA: TGTGCCAGCAGTGTTGGGACAGCCTACGAG. This gives the protein CASSVGTAYE. The whole CDR3 is CASSVGTAYEQYF.

This clone turned up a few times. With a much larger clone just one base away, this may be a read error. The read terminates 3 residues ahead of where the CDR3 ends, so the germline J gene completes it. The sample carries other DNA sequences with the same CDR3. This rearrangement joins TRBV5-1 to TRBJ1-2; 7 positions agree with TRBD1. The CDR3 is made up of 14 amino acids. CDR1 and CDR2 from the germline V gene are SGHRS and YFSETQ. Partial CDR3 DNA: TGCGCCAGCAGTACCGACAGGGAGTACAGAGGA. It is translated as CASSTDREYRG. The whole CDR3 region reads CASSTDREYRGYTF.

This clone was recorded many times. The observed sequence ends 3 residues before the CDR3 terminus, with the missing tail filled in from the germline J gene. The sample contains more than one DNA sequence encoding this CDR3. The V and J genes are TRBV7-9 and TRBJ2-1; maybe TRBD2 (6 bases). This CDR3 has 13 residues. Deletions cut 5 bases from V and 5 bases from J, with 10 bases between. CDR1 and CDR2 (germline): SEHNR, FQNEAQ (reference sequence). The chain's CDR3 is CASSLGGHNEQFF. The DNA read from the CDR3 is TGTGCCAGCAGCCTCGGGGGTCACAATGAG.

This clone was recorded at least ten times. Read data end 3 residues before the CDR3 end; the end is taken from the germline J gene. The genes are TRBV4-1 and TRBJ2-7; 9 bases are shared with TRBD2. Germline V gene sequence: CDR1 MGHRA, CDR2 YSYEKL. The V and J ends lost 8 bases and 2 bases, in that order; junction bases with no gene match: 13. The CDR3 has 16 amino acids. CDR3 DNA (partial): TGCGCCAGCGGAAAGAATAGCGGGGGCCCAACCTACGAG. Translated, it gives CASGKNSGGPTYE. The whole CDR3 is CASGKNSGGPTYEQYF.

This clone was counted ten times or more. The read finishes 3 residues shy of the CDR3 end, and the germline J gene is used to complete it. V is TRBV19 and J is TRBJ2-7, with D maybe TRBD1 (6 bases). There are 14 residues in the CDR3. V lost 3 bases to trimming and J lost 4 bases, with 13 bases between them. CDR1 is LNHDA, CDR2 SQIVND, per germline (reference sequence). Partial CDR3 DNA: TGTGCCAGTAGTATCAGGCCAGGGGATTACGAG. Its protein product is CASSIRPGDYE. The whole CDR3 region reads CASSIRPGDYEQYF.

Note on this clone: Coverage ceases 3 residues before the CDR3 finishes, and the germline J gene fills in the end. V usage is TRBV2 and J usage is TRBJ1-2, with D unresolved. The CDR3 has 12 amino acids. CDR1 is SNHLY, CDR2 FYNNEI, per germline. The covered CDR3 bases are TGTGCCAGCAGTCCCTTTGCGGGGTTA. This sequence encodes CASSPFAGL. The entire CDR3 is CASSPFAGLYTF. Filled out from reference TRBV2 and TRBJ1-2, the complete variable domain reads EPEVTQTPSHQVTQMGQEVILRCVPISNHLYFYWYRQILGQKVEFLVSFYNNEISEKSEIFDDQFSVERPDGSNFTLKIRSTKLEDSAMYFCASSPFAGLYTFGSGTRLTVV.

There are many counts of this clone. Incomplete CDR3 DNA: TGTGCCAGCAGCCACCCAGAACAGGGGGCGGGTGGC. Protein product: CASSHPEQGAGG. The whole CDR3 region reads CASSHPEQGAGGYTF. The rearrangement joins TRBV4-2 to TRBJ1-2, with 9 bases identical to TRBD1. The sequence runs out 3 residues before the end of the CDR3; the remainder is reconstructed from the germline J gene. The CDR3 has 15 residues. Germline V gene sequence: CDR1 LGHNA, CDR2 YNFKEQ. V lost 3 bases to trimming and J lost 7 bases; unmatched junction nucleotides: 9.

At least ten counts were recorded for this clone. The sequence runs out 3 residues before the end of the CDR3; the remainder is reconstructed from the germline J gene. The chain links TRBV29-1 to TRBJ1-2, with 7 bases lining up with TRBD1. After removal of 6 bases from V and 2 bases from J, the junction contained 3 bases not matched to a gene. Germline assignment: CDR1 SQVTM and CDR2 ANQGSEA. There are 12 residues in the CDR3. The DNA read from the CDR3 is TGCAGCGTGGAACAGGGGAACTATGGC. This codes for CSVEQGNYG. The complete CDR3 sequence is CSVEQGNYGYTF.

At least ten counts were recorded for this clone. The read stops 3 residues short of the end of the CDR3; the missing end is completed from the germline J gene. This chain links TRBV7-2 with TRBJ2-1; 9 bases are a match to TRBD2. Germline V CDR1 and CDR2: SGHTA, FQGNSA. This CDR3 has 15 amino acids. V gave up 1 base and J gave up 7 bases; unmatched junction bases: 5. CDR3 DNA (partial): TGTGCCAGCAGCTTAGGCGGGGGGGTGGGGAATGAG. Translated, it gives CASSLGGGVGNE. Given in full, the CDR3 is CASSLGGGVGNEQFF.

This clone was picked up many times. The read ends 3 residues early relative to the CDR3; the germline J gene fills the gap. This sequence joins TRBV27 and TRBJ1-2, with 9 bases matching TRBD1. This CDR3 is built from 13 residues. From germline, CDR1 is MNHEY and CDR2 SMNVEV (reference sequence). Unmatched junction bases numbered 3, after V lost 6 bases and J lost 4 bases. Here the CDR3 reads CASREQGAYGYTF. The sequenced part of the CDR3 DNA is TGTGCCAGCAGAGAACAGGGGGCCTATGGC.

The table lists this clone with many counts. From the germline J gene comes the end of the CDR3, since the read stops 3 residues before it. J is TRBJ2-5 and V is TRBV5-1; TRBD2 is a possible D gene (6 bases). V gave up 0 bases and J gave up 5 bases, with 14 bases separating them. Germline CDR1 and CDR2: SGHRS and YFSETQ. CDR3 length: 15 residues. CDR3 DNA (partial): TGCGCCAGCAGCTTGGGACCTAGCGCGGAGGAGACC. This translates into CASSLGPSAEET. In full, the CDR3 reads CASSLGPSAEETQYF.

On this clone itself: The read stops 3 residues short of the end of the CDR3; the missing end is completed from the germline J gene. This sequence joins TRBV11-3 and TRBJ2-2; D uncertain. The germline V gene encodes CDR1 SGHNT and CDR2 YENEEA. Deletions cut 5 bases from V and 8 bases from J, with 12 bases between. The CDR3 length is 13 residues. The CDR3 bases that were read are TGTGCCAGCAGCCCACATCAGAGTGGGGAG. It specifies CASSPHQSGE. The CDR3 in full is CASSPHQSGELFF.

This clone has just a few counts. The CDR3 end lies 3 residues beyond the end of the read and is filled in from the germline J gene. The genes are TRBV30 and TRBJ1-1, with a weak D call TRBD1 (5 bases). Germline loops: CDR1 GTSNPN, CDR2 SVGIG (reference sequence). V dropped 5 bases and J dropped 3 bases, with 13 bases sitting between them. The CDR3 is made up of 13 amino acids. Partial CDR3 DNA: TGTGCCTGGGACTGGGCCAGGGACACTGAA. This translates into CAWDWARDTE. The full CDR3 reads CAWDWARDTEAFF.

This clone came up many times. CDR3 amino acids: CASTGDPKNIQYF. Incomplete CDR3 DNA: TGTGCCAGTACAGGGGATCCCAAAAACATT. The chain has TRBV19 and TRBJ2-4; a possible D gene is TRBD1 (6 bases). Coverage ceases 3 residues before the CDR3 finishes, and the germline J gene fills in the end. This CDR3 has 13 amino acids. V lost 7 bases and J lost 2, with 9 bases in between. Per germline, CDR1 LNHDA and CDR2 SQIVND (reference sequence).

This clone was seen at least ten times. The missing CDR3 end, 3 residues past where the read stops, is filled in from the germline J gene. The chain links TRBV30 to TRBJ2-5; perhaps TRBD1 as D (5 bases). The CDR3 sequence is 13 residues long. V gave up 1 base and J gave up 4 bases, with 10 bases separating them. Germline CDR1 and CDR2: GTSNPN and SVGIG (reference sequence). The CDR3 loop reads CAWSGGSRETQYF. The DNA read from the CDR3 is TGTGCCTGGAGTGGGGGCAGCCGAGAGACC.

Note on this clone: The missing CDR3 end, 3 residues past where the read stops, is filled in from the germline J gene. V gene TRBV7-9 combines with J gene TRBJ2-3; D might be TRBD1 (5 bases). The germline V gene has CDR1 SEHNR and CDR2 FQNEAQ (reference sequence). The CDR3 has 15 residues. CDR3 bases read: TGTGCCAGCAGCTCATTCCTCGACAGACAAGAGACG. It is translated as CASSSFLDRQET. The CDR3 reads in full as CASSSFLDRQETQYF.